This T cell receptor (beta chain) was sequenced for a study of beta chain features in type 1 diabetes. Overall study results and limits: Fewer insertions but more deletions were seen at VDJ junctions in type 1 diabetes patients. When Type 1 diabetes patients were examined, their TCRB CDR3s proved moderately but significantly shorter in all four CD4+ subsets.

A remark on this clone: The antigen remains unidentified.

The germline gives CDR1 SQVTM, CDR2 ANQGSEA. V was trimmed by 8 bases and J by 0 bases, leaving 5 bases between them. The CDR3 sequence is 11 residues long. Expressed TCRB transcripts were sequenced because the entire RNA isolate underwent reverse transcription. The data were produced by immunoSEQ multiplex PCR, yet TCRdb's version contains in-frame clones alone and is incomplete. The sample lists under 300,000 clones, 16% occurring once. The sample comprised naive CD4+ T cells from blood. This sequence originates from a man aged 30 to 39 with type 1 diabetes. The rearrangement uses TRBV29-1 and TRBJ1-3; D call uncertain. CDR3 in DNA: TGCAGCTATGGCTCTGGAAACACCATATATTTT. Its translation is CSYGSGNTIYF.